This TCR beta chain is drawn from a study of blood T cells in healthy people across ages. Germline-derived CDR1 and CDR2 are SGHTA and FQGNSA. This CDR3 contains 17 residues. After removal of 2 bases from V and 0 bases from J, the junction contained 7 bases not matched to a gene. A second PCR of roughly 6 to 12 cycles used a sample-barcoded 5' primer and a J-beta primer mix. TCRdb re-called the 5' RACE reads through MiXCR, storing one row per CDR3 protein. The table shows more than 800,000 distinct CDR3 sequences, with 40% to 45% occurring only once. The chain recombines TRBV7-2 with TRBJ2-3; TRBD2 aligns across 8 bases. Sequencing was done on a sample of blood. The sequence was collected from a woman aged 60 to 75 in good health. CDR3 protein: CASSLLPSSGSTDTQYF. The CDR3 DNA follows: TGTGCCAGCAGCTTACTCCCCTCTAGCGGGAGCACAGATACGCAGTATTTT.